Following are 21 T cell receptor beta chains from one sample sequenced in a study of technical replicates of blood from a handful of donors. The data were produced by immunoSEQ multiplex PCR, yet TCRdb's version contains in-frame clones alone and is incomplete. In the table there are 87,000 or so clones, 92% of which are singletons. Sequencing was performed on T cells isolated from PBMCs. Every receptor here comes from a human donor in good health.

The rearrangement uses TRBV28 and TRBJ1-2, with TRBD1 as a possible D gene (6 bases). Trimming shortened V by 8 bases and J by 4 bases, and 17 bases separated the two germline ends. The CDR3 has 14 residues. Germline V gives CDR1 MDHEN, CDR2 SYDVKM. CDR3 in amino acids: CASRRGQGIYGYTF. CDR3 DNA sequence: TGTGCCAGCCGCCGAGGGCAGGGGATCTATGGCTACACCTTC.

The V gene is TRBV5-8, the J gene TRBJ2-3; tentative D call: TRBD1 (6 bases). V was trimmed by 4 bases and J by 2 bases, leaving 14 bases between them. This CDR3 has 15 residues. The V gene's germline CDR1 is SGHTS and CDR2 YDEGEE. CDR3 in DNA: TGTGCCAGCAGCAGTATAAGGGACACCACAGATACGCAGTATTTT. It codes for CASSSIRDTTDTQYF.

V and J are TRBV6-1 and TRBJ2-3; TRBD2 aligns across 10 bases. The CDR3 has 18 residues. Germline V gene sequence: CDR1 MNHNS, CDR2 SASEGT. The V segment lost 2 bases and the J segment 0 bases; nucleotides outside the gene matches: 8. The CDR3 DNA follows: TGTGCCAGCAGTGAAAGGCTAGCGGGAGTGATTAGCACAGATACGCAGTATTTT. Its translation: CASSERLAGVISTDTQYF.

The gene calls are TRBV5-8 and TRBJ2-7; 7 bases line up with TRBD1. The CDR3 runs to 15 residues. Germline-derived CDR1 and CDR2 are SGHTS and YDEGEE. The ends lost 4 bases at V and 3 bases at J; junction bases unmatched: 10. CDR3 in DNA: TGTGCCAGCAGCCCCAGGGGGACCCCCCTCTACGAGCAGTACTTC. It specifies CASSPRGTPLYEQYF.

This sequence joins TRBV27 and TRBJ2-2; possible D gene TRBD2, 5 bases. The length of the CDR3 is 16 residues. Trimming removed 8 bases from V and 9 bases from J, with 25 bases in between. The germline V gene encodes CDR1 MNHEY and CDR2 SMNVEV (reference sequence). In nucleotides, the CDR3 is TGTGCCAGCCAAAAAGGGCCAGGAGGTTTATCCAGGGAGCTGTTTTTT. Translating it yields CASQKGPGGLSRELFF.

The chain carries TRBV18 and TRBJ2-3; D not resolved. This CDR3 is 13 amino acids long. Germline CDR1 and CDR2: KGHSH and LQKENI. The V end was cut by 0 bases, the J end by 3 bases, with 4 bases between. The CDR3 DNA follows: TGTGCCAGCTCACCACCGACTACAGATACGCAGTATTTT. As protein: CASSPPTTDTQYF.

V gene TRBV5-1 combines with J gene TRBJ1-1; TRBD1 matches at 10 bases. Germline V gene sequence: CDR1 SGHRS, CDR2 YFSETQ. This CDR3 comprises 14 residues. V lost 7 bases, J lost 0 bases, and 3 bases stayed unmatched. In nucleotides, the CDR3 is TGCGCCAGCGGGACAGGGGATTTGAACACTGAAGCTTTCTTT. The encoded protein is CASGTGDLNTEAFF. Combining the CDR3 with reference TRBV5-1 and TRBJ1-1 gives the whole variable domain KAGVTQTPRYLIKTRGQQVTLSCSPISGHRSVSWYQQTPGQGLQFLFEYFSETQRNKGNFPGRFSGRQFSNSRSEMNVSTLELGDSALYLCASGTGDLNTEAFFGQGTRLTVV.

The CDR3 loop is CASSIRDEQFF. CDR3 DNA sequence: TGTGCCAGTAGTATCAGGGATGAGCAGTTCTTC. The rearrangement links TRBV19 to TRBJ2-1; D perhaps matches TRBD1 (5 bases). V lost 3 bases, J lost 8 bases, and 5 bases lay in between. CDR3 size: 11 residues. In germline, CDR1 is LNHDA, CDR2 SQIVND (reference sequence).

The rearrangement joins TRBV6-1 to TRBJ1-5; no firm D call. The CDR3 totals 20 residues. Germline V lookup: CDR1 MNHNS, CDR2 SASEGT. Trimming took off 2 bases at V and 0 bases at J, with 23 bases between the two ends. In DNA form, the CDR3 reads TGTGCCAGCAGTGAAACTGTCGGCAGAGGCCCCATCTATAGCAATCAGCCCCAGCATTTT. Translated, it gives CASSETVGRGPIYSNQPQHF.

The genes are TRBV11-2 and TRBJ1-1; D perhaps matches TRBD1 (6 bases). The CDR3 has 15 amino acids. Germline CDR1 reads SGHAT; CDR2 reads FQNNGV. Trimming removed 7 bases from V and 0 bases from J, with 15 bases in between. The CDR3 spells CASKLPGQMNTEAFF. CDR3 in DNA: TGTGCCAGCAAACTACCGGGACAAATGAACACTGAAGCTTTCTTT.

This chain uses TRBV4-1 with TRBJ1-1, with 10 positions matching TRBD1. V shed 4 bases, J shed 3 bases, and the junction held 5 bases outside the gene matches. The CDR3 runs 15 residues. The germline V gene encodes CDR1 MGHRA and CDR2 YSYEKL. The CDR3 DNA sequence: TGCGCCAGCAGCCGGGGCGGGACAGGGGACACTGAAGCTTTCTTT. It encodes CASSRGGTGDTEAFF.

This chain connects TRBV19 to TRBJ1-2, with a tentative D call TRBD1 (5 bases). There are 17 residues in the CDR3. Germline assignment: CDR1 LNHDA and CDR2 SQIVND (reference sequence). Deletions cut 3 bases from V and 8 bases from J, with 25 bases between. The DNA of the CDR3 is TGTGCCAGTAGTATTGGCCCCCGGAGTGGGGGAGGCGTCGGCTACACCTTC. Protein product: CASSIGPRSGGGVGYTF.

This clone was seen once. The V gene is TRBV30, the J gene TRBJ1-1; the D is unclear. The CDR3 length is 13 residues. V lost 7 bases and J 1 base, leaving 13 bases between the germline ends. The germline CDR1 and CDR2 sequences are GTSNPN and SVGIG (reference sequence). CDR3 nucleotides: TGTGCCTATGATAGACTGAGGAACACTGAAGCTTTCTTT. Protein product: CAYDRLRNTEAFF.

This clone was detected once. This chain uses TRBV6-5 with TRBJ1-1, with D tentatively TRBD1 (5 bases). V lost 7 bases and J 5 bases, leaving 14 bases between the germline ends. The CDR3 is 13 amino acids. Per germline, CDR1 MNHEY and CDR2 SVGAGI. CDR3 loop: CASTGDSGTEAFF. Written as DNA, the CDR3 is TGTGCCAGCACAGGAGATTCAGGGACTGAAGCTTTCTTT.

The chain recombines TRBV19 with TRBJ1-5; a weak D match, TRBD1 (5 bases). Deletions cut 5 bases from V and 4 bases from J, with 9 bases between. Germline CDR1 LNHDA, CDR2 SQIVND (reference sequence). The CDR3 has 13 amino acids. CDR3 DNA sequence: TGTGCCAGTAGTTGGACAATTAATCAGCCCCAGCATTTT. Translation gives CASSWTINQPQHF.

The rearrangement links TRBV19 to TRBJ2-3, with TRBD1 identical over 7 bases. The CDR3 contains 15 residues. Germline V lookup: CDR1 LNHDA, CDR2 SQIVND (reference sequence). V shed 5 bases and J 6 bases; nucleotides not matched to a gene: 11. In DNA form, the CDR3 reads TGTGCCAGTAGTCCCCGACAGGGTCGCCGGGATACGCAGTATTTT. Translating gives CASSPRQGRRDTQYF.

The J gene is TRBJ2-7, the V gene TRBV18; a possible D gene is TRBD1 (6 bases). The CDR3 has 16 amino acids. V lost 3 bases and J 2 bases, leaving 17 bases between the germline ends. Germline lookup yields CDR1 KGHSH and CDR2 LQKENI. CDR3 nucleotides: TGTGCCAGCTCACCGACAGGACGCGGGTCCCCCTACGAGCAGTACTTC. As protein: CASSPTGRGSPYEQYF. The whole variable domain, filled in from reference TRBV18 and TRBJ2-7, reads NAGVMQNPRHLVRRRGQEARLRCSPMKGHSHVYWYRQLPEEGLKFMVYLQKENIIDESGMPKERFSAEFPKEGPSILRIQQVVRGDSAAYFCASSPTGRGSPYEQYFGPGTRLTVT.

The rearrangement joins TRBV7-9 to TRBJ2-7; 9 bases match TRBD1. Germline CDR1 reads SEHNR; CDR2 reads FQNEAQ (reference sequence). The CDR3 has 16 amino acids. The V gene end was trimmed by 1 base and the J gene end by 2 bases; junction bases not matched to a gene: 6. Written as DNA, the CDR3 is TGTGCCAGCAGCTTAGTTGCGGGACAGGGAACCTACGAGCAGTACTTC. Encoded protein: CASSLVAGQGTYEQYF.

Written as DNA, the CDR3 is TGCGCCAGCAGCCTTACCGGGACAGGGAGATACAATGAGCAGTTCTTC. This translates into CASSLTGTGRYNEQFF. V and J are TRBV4-1 and TRBJ2-1; 9 bases fit TRBD1. Germline-derived CDR1 and CDR2 are MGHRA and YSYEKL. The length of the CDR3 is 16 residues. The junction had 8 bases not matched to a gene; V was cut back by 4 bases and J by 4 bases.

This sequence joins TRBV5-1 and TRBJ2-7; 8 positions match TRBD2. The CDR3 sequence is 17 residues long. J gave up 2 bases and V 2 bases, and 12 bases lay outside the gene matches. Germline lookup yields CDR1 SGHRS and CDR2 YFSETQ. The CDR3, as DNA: TGCGCCAGCAGCTTAGACTCACGGGGGGGGCCTACCTACGAGCAGTACTTC. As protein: CASSLDSRGGPTYEQYF.

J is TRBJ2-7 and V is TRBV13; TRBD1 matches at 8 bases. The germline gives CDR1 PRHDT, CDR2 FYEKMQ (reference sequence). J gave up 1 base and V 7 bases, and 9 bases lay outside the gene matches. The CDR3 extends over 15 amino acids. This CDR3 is CASTPSRTGSYEQYF. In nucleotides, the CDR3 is TGTGCCAGCACCCCCTCTCGGACAGGGTCCTACGAGCAGTACTTC.